The T cell receptor beta chain described here comes from a study of cytomegalovirus exposure and HLA in healthy donors. Study-wide points: A likely sequencing artifact accounted for one observed cluster of highly shared sequence variants. A further, later analysis showed that HLA-associated TCR beta chains (compared with equally common others) were more clonally expanded. By HLA locus, TCR association rates varied in a later analysis, with DRB1 showing the most and HLA-C the fewest.

V shed 0 bases, J shed 1 base, and the junction held 3 bases outside the gene matches. Germline assignment: CDR1 LGHNA and CDR2 YSLEER. The CDR3 runs 16 residues. As to this clone: Its cognate antigen is unknown.

PCR amplification relied on 60 Vbeta primers (plus 13 Jbeta primers). Sequencing was performed with immunoSEQ multiplex PCR; in TCRdb, only in-frame clones are kept and a portion is missing. This sample has approximately 150,000 clones, with roughly 87% found just once. The source material was PBMCs. V and J are TRBV4-3 and TRBJ1-1; TRBD1 aligns across 9 bases. The TCR comes from a man aged 25-45 years in good health and CMV-seropositive. In nucleotides, the CDR3 is TGCGCCAGCAGCCAAGATACGGGACAGGGGAACACTGAAGCTTTCTTT. It encodes CASSQDTGQGNTEAFF.